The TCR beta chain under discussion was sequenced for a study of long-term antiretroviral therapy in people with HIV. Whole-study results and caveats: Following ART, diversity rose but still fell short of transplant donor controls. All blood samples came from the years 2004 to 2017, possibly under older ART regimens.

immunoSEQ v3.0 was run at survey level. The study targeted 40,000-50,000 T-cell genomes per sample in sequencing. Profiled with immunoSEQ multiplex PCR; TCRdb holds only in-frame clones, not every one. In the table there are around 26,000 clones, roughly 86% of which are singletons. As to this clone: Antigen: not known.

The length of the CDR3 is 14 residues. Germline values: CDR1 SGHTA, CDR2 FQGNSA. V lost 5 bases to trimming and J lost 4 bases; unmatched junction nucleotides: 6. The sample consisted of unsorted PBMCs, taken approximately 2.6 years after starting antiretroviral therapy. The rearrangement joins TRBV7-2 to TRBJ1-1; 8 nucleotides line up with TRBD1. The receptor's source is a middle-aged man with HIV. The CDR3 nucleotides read TGTGCCAGCAGCGGACAGGGTCCCGGCACTGAAGCTTTCTTT. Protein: CASSGQGPGTEAFF.